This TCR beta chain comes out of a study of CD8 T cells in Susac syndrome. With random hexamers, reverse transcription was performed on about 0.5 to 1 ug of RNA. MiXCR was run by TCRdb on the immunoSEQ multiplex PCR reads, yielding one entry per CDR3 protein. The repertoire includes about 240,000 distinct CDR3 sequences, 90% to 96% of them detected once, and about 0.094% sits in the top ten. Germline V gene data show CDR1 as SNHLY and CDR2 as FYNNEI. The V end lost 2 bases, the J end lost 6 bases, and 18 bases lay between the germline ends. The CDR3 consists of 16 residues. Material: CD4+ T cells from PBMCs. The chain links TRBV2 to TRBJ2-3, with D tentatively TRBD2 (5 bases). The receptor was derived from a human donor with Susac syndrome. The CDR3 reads CASSELSGVQVDTQYF. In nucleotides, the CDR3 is TGTGCCAGCAGTGAATTAAGCGGAGTTCAGGTGGATACGCAGTATTTT.